Shown below are 5 T cell receptor beta chains from a single sample sequenced in a study of shared T cell receptors in the human thymus. The table came from immunoSEQ multiplex PCR; TCRdb's copy has only in-frame clones and leaves some out. This sample has hundreds of thousands of clones, with 88% found just once. This sample was shared with a second study, whose subject was human thymus T cells.

Material: thymocytes. The receptors were sampled from a boy under two years old with a congenital heart defect.

This sequence joins TRBV27 and TRBJ2-5; tentatively, D is TRBD2 (6 bases). In germline, CDR1 is MNHEY, CDR2 SMNVEV (reference sequence). V lost 5 bases and J lost 5, with 15 bases in between. This CDR3 is built from 14 residues. The CDR3: CASSQRLDRETQYF. Here the CDR3 DNA reads TGTGCCAGCAGTCAGCGACTAGATCGGGAGACCCAGTACTTC.

V and J are TRBV28 and TRBJ2-5; 8 bases agree with TRBD1. The V segment lost 7 bases and the J segment 2 bases; nucleotides outside the gene matches: 6. CDR3 length equals 14 residues. In germline, CDR1 is MDHEN, CDR2 SYDVKM. In nucleotides, the CDR3 is TGTGCCAGCACCCAGGGGGCGAGGCAAGAGACCCAGTACTTC. Protein sequence: CASTQGARQETQYF.

The gene calls are TRBV15 and TRBJ2-7; 11 bases are shared with TRBD2. The CDR3 has 16 amino acids. CDR1 LNHNV and CDR2 YYDKDF come from the germline V gene (reference sequence). V gave up 0 bases and J gave up 9 bases; unmatched junction bases: 10. CDR3 DNA sequence: TGTGCCACCAGCAGAGATAGCGGGAGGGCCGTTAGTGTGCAGTACTTC. Protein: CATSRDSGRAVSVQYF.

The V and J genes are TRBV11-2 and TRBJ2-7; 8 bases align to TRBD2. This CDR3 is built from 14 residues. Trimming at V came to 2 bases and at J to 7 bases, leaving 7 bases not matched to a gene. Germline-derived CDR1 and CDR2 are SGHAT and FQNNGV. As DNA, the CDR3 is TGTGCCAGCAGCTTATGGGGGACTAGGGTTGAGCAGTACTTC. Its protein product is CASSLWGTRVEQYF.

This rearrangement joins TRBV9 to TRBJ2-7; 9 bases fit TRBD2. This CDR3 has 13 residues. The germline V gene encodes CDR1 SGDLS and CDR2 YYNGEE. J gave up 7 bases and V 0 bases, and 2 bases lay outside the gene matches. CDR3 DNA sequence: TGTGCCAGCAGCGTAGGGCTAGCGGGAGAGCAGTACTTC. Its translation: CASSVGLAGEQYF.